A selection of T cell receptor beta chains follows, all from one sample in a study of cytomegalovirus exposure and HLA in healthy donors. Method: immunoSEQ multiplex PCR; TCRdb's copy keeps in-frame clones and lacks some. The sample includes approximately 190,000 clones, 84% of them seen just once. The sequencing input was PBMCs. The source is a woman in her forties or fifties in good health and CMV-seropositive. CDR3s include the opening cysteine and the closing phenylalanine or tryptophan.

>TRBV2|14|TRBJ1-5
CASRGQQGNQPQHF
>TRBV28|13|TRBJ1-2
CASSWGERYGYTF
>TRBV4-2|15|TRBJ2-5
CASSQEASGEETQYF
>TRBV5-3|16|TRBJ2-3
CARSLEAPGGRHTQYF
>TRBV18|16|TRBJ1-4
CASSTGESLFNEKLFF
>TRBV19|15|TRBJ1-2
CASTIPRDRSMGYTF
>TRBV4-2|15|TRBJ2-7
CASSQGGQGSYEQYF
>TRBV6-6|15|TRBJ1-4
CASSRSGTADEKLFF
>TRBV4-1|15|TRBJ2-1
CASSQSLNSRNEQFF
>TRBV7-9|18|-
CASSLAMGQAGPNYEQYF
>TRBV30|13|TRBJ1-2
CAWSGTGIYGYTF
>TRBV19|12|TRBJ1-2
CASSRDFYGYTF
>TRBV15|14|TRBJ2-1
CATSRDGTGGEQFF
>TRBV7-2|14|TRBJ2-6
CASSASSGANVLTF
>TRBV5-1|14|TRBJ2-1
CASRSGGNYNEQFF
>TRBV7-9|14|TRBJ2-5
CASSTGQSAGTQYF
>TRBV11-1|16|TRBJ2-1
CASSLTDGGARYEQFF
>TRBV7-9|15|TRBJ2-4
CASSYSDTSKNIQYF
>TRBV7-2|15|TRBJ1-6
CASSLGQLDAIPLHF
>TRBV5-1|14|TRBJ1-1
CASSLGQKNTEAFF
>TRBV28|15|TRBJ2-1
CASTWVAGTGNEQFF
>TRBV2|14|TRBJ2-1
CASSEQISYNEQFF
>TRBV7-2|15|TRBJ1-6
CASSLRGQGNSPLHF
>TRBV10-3|14|TRBJ1-4
CAITGGAKGEKLFF
>TRBV9|21|TRBJ2-6
CASSVPITGTGALSGANVLTF
>TRBV5-4|14|TRBJ1-5
CASSSHGSNQPQHF
>TRBV18|15|TRBJ2-7
CASSPERVPPYEQYF
>TRBV19|22|TRBJ2-4
CASSSPTNLGPTGEFAKNIQYF
>TRBV5-1|15|TRBJ2-7
CASSFITGTGVEQYF
>TRBV6-1|13|TRBJ2-4
CASSEGEEDIQYF
>TRBV7-2|16|TRBJ2-1
CASSLDGGRSYNEQFF
>TRBV6-5|15|TRBJ1-1
CASSWRGEKYDEAFF
>TRBV28|15|TRBJ2-3
CASSRTSGSLATQYF
>TRBV7-7|13|TRBJ1-5
CASSRDRDQPQHF
>TRBV28|14|TRBJ1-3
CASRRQRSGNTIYF
>TRBV6-6|15|TRBJ2-5
CASSSVRGGQETQYF
>TRBV5-6|13|TRBJ1-2
CASSPGTAYGYTF
>TRBV18|15|TRBJ2-3
CASSPGQGGTDTQYF
>TRBV7-8|13|TRBJ1-1
CASSLAEGTEAFF
>TRBV30|11|TRBJ2-7
CAWDRGYEQYF
>TRBV6-1|14|TRBJ2-7
CASRLGQGWYEQYF
>TRBV9|17|-
CASSVSVWDRGEDEQYF
>TRBV7-8|16|TRBJ2-2
CASSLGWGGNTGELFF
>TRBV5-1|18|TRBJ2-3
CASSFRGGVGGQTDTQYF
>TRBV29-1|13|TRBJ1-4
CSVQGAGDEKLFF
>TRBV2|11|TRBJ2-7
CASRLVKEQYF
>TRBV4-2|16|TRBJ1-5
CASSQTGTGSNQPQHF
>TRBV2|16|TRBJ2-2
CASSEGTSGNTGELFF
>TRBV6-5|14|TRBJ1-6
CASSNTGRVSPLHF
>TRBV14|11|-
CASSQGGEQYF
>TRBV7-9|17|TRBJ2-5
CASSFWTGGTGGETQYF
>TRBV12-5|15|TRBJ1-2
CASGSRQSSNYGYTF
>TRBV5-4|16|TRBJ1-6
CASSPTGKLYNSPLHF
>TRBV7-2|15|TRBJ1-4
CASSITGYANEKLFF
>TRBV11-2|13|TRBJ2-1
CASSRTGVNEQFF
>TRBV19|16|TRBJ2-2
CASRGGLAGNTGELFF
>TRBV5-1|14|TRBJ1-6
CASSLGTGRPALHF
>TRBV1|19|TRBJ2-1
CTSSQDLISGGGPYNEQFF
>TRBV2|14|TRBJ1-3
CASKGGRSGNTIYF